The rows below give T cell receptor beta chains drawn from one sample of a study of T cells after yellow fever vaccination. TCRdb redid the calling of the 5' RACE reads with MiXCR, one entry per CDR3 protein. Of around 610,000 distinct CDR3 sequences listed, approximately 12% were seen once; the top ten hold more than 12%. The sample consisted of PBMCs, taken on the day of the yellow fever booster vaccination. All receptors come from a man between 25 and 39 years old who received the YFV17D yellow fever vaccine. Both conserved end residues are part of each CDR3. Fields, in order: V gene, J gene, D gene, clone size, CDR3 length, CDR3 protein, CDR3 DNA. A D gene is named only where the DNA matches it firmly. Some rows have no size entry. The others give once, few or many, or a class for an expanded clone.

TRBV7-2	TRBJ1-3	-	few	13	CASSPGAPNTIYF	TGTGCCAGCAGCCCCGGAGCTCCAAACACCATATATTTT
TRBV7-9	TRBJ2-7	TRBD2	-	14	CASSFAGGVYEQYF	TGTGCCAGCAGCTTCGCGGGAGGAGTCTACGAGCAGTACTTC
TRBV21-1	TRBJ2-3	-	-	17	CASSNYLTGTETDTQYF	TGTGCCAGCAGCAATTACCTGACCGGGACAGAGACAGATACGCAGTATTTT
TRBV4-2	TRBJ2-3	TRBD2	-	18	CASSQDSAGGTSRDTQYF	TGTGCCAGCAGCCAAGACTCGGCGGGAGGGACCTCGCGAGATACGCAGTATTTT
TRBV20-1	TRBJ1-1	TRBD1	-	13	CSERQGGHTEAFF	TGCAGTGAGAGACAGGGAGGGCACACTGAAGCTTTCTTT
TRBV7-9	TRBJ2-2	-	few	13	CASSFRDSGELFF	TGTGCCAGCAGCTTTCGGGACTCCGGGGAGCTGTTTTTT
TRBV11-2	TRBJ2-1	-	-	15	CASSRRGSRGNEQFF	TGTGCCAGCAGCAGAAGGGGGAGTCGGGGCAATGAGCAGTTCTTC
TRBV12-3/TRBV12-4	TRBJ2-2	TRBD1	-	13	CASRPPTGFDGFF	TGTGCCAGCAGACCCCCGACAGGGTTCGACGGGTTTTTT
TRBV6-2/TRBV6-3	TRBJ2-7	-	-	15	CASSYGGDPTYEQYF	TGTGCCAGCAGTTACGGAGGGGATCCAACCTACGAGCAGTACTTC
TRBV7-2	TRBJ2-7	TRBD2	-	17	CASSLAAGLGSSYEQYF	TGTGCCAGCAGCTTAGCAGCGGGACTTGGAAGCTCCTACGAGCAGTACTTC
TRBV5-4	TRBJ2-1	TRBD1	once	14	CASRRGTVYNEQFF	TGTGCCAGCAGGCGTGGGACAGTCTACAATGAGCAGTTCTTC
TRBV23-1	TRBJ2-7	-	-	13	CASTKWSSYEQYF	TGCGCCAGCACAAAGTGGAGTTCCTACGAGCAGTACTTC
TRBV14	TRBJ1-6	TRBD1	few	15	CASSQRQGLDSPLHF	TGTGCCAGCAGCCAAAGACAGGGGTTGGATTCACCCCTCCACTTT
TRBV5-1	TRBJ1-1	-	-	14	CASSMGKPTEEAFF	TGCGCCAGCAGTATGGGTAAACCGACGGAAGAAGCTTTCTTT
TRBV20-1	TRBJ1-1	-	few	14	CTPSRGLDDTEAFF	TGCACCCCCTCTAGGGGCCTCGACGACACTGAAGCTTTCTTT
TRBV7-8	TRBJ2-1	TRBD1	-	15	CASSPIDRVRDEQFF	TGTGCCAGCAGCCCCATCGACAGGGTACGGGATGAGCAGTTCTTC
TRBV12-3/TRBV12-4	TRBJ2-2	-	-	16	CASSLDPRRSTGELFF	TGTGCCAGCAGTTTAGATCCCCGGCGTTCTACCGGGGAGCTGTTTTTT
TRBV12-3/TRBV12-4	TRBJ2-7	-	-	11	CASSQDVDQYF	TGTGCCAGCAGCCAAGACGTGGATCAGTACTTC
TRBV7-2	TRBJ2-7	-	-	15	CASSLASGRGYEQYF	TGTGCCAGCAGCTTAGCTTCAGGGAGGGGGTACGAGCAGTACTTC
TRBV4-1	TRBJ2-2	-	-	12	CASSQRVGELFF	TGCGCCAGCAGCCAAAGAGTCGGGGAGCTGTTTTTT
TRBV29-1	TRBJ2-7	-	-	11	CSVGLGARQYF	TGCAGCGTGGGGTTGGGGGCTCGGCAGTACTTC
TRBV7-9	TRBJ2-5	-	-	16	CASSLLGGGSLETQYF	TGTGCCAGCAGCTTACTCGGGGGTGGTAGCTTGGAGACCCAGTACTTC
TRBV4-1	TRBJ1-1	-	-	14	CASSQGPGGAEAFF	TGCGCCAGCAGCCAAGGGCCGGGGGGAGCTGAAGCTTTCTTT
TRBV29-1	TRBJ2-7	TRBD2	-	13	CSVPGLAAYEQYF	TGCAGCGTCCCGGGACTAGCGGCCTACGAGCAGTACTTC
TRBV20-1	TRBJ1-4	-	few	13	CSARFGGNEKLFF	TGCAGTGCTAGATTCGGGGGCAATGAAAAACTGTTTTTT
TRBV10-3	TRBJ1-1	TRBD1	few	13	CAISGTANTEAFF	TGTGCCATCAGCGGGACAGCGAACACTGAAGCTTTCTTT
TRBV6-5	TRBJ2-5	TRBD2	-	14	CASVGREGLETQYF	TGTGCCAGCGTTGGGCGGGAGGGCCTGGAGACCCAGTACTTC
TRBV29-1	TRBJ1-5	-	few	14	CSVAEGSSNQPQHF	TGCAGCGTTGCTGAGGGTTCTAGCAATCAGCCCCAGCATTTT
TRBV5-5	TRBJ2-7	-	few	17	CASSFQAGTSGNYEQYF	TGTGCCAGCAGTTTTCAGGCCGGGACGTCGGGAAACTACGAGCAGTACTTC
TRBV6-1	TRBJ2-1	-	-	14	CASRRQGGGNEQFF	TGTGCCAGCAGGCGACAGGGAGGGGGGAATGAGCAGTTCTTC
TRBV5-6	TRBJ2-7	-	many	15	CASSSSYQRLYEQYF	TGTGCCAGCAGCTCCAGTTACCAGCGGCTCTACGAGCAGTACTTC
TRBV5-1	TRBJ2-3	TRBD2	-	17	CATGQQGLAGGTDTQYF	TGCGCCACGGGACAGCAGGGACTAGCGGGAGGTACAGATACGCAGTATTTT
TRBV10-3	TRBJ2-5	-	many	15	CAISESLGRPETQYF	TGTGCCATCAGTGAGTCACTGGGACGGCCAGAGACCCAGTACTTC
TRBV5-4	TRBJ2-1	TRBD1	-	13	CATSRTGYNEQFF	TGTGCCACCTCCAGGACAGGATACAATGAGCAGTTCTTC
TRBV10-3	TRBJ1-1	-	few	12	CAISERQTEAFF	TGTGCCATCAGTGAAAGGCAGACTGAAGCTTTCTTT
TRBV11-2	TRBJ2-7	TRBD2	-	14	CASRLAGGPREQYF	TGTGCCAGCAGACTAGCGGGAGGGCCAAGAGAGCAGTACTTC
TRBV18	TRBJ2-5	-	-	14	CASSPVNTLETQYF	TGTGCCAGCTCACCCGTAAATACATTGGAGACCCAGTACTTC
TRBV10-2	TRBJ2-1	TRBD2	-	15	CASSESTSGRRKQFF	TGCGCCAGCAGTGAGTCTACTAGCGGGAGAAGAAAACAGTTCTTC
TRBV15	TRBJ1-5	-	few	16	CATSGGGIGGNQPQHF	TGTGCCACCAGCGGGGGGGGAATAGGCGGCAATCAGCCCCAGCATTTT
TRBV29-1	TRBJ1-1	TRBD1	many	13	CSVARQGNTEAFF	TGCAGCGTTGCCCGACAGGGTAACACTGAAGCTTTCTTT
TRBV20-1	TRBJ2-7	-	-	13	CSARAHDGYEQYF	TGCAGTGCTAGAGCTCACGACGGATACGAGCAGTACTTC